This T cell receptor beta chain is from a study of T cell changes during pregnancy in multiple sclerosis. Libraries were prepared by immunoSEQ multiplex PCR; TCRdb keeps only in-frame clonotypes and omits some of them. The profile shows about 77,000 clones, 85% to 95% of them singletons. V was cut by 3 bases and J by 5 bases, with 11 bases left in between. Germline values: CDR1 MNHNY, CDR2 SVGAGI (reference sequence). The CDR3 runs 14 residues. This sequence originates from a female donor in good health, enrolled as a control in a pregnancy study. The chain carries TRBV6-6 and TRBJ2-1; possibly TRBD2 for D (5 bases). Here the sequenced sample was peripheral blood, taken after pregnancy. The CDR3 DNA reads TGTGCCAGCAGTTATCGGACTCATGACAATGAGCAGTTCTTC. Translated, it gives CASSYRTHDNEQFF.